This record concerns one T cell receptor beta chain sequence. The target antigen is unknown. The CDR3 is 13 residues long. Trimming took 11 bases from V and 2 from J, leaving 14 bases between them. Using quantitative 5'-RACE with molecular barcodes, the authors made TCR beta libraries. TCRdb reanalysed the 5' RACE reads using MiXCR and keeps one entry per CDR3 protein. The data show about 340,000 distinct CDR3 sequences, roughly 22% seen once. This record belongs to a study of CD8 T cells in ankylosing spondylitis. The study, taken as a whole, reports: Previously reported in reactive arthritis synovial fluid and blood were some of the motif variants. Blood from ankylosing spondylitis patients appeared to carry a characteristic roughly 8-variant TCR beta motif.

Sequenced material: blood, either unsorted or a sorted T cell fraction (not recorded which). The sequence came from a male donor with ankylosing spondylitis or in good health (not recorded which). The chain joins TRBV12-3 or TRBV12-4 to TRBJ2-3; D is possibly TRBD2 (7 bases). The CDR3 loop reads CASRGPLTDTQYF. For the CDR3, the DNA is TGTGCCTCGCGGGGGCCGCTCACAGATACGCAGTATTTT.